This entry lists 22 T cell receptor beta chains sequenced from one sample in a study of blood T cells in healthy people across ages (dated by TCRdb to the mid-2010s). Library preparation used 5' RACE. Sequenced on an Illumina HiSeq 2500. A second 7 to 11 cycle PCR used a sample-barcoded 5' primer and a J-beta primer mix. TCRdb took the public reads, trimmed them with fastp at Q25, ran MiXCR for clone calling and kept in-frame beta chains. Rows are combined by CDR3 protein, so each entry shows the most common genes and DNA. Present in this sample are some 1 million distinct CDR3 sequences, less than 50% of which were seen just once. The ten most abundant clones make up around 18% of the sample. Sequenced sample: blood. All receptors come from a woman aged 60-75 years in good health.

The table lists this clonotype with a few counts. CDR3 protein: CSALTSGPYEQYF. DNA for the CDR3: TGCAGTGCACTGACTAGCGGACCCTACGAGCAGTACTTC. The chain employs TRBV20-1 and TRBJ2-7; 9 positions agree with TRBD2. The V segment lost 6 bases and the J segment 2 bases; nucleotides outside the gene matches: 5. Per the germline V gene, CDR1 is DFQATT and CDR2 is SNEGSKA (reference sequence). CDR3 length: 13 amino acids.

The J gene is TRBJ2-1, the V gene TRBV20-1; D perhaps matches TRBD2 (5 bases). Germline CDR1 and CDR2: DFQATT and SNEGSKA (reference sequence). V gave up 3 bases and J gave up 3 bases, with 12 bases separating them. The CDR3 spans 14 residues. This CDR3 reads CSARRLADYNEQFF. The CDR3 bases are TGCAGTGCTAGGCGTCTAGCAGACTACAATGAGCAGTTCTTC.

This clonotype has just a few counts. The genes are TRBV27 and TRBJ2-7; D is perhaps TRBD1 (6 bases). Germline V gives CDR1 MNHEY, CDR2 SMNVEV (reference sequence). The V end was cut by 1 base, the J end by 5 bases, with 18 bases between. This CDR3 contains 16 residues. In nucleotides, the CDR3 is TGTGCCAGCAGTTTATTCCGACCTCAGGGGTTCCACGAGCAGTACTTC. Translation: CASSLFRPQGFHEQYF.

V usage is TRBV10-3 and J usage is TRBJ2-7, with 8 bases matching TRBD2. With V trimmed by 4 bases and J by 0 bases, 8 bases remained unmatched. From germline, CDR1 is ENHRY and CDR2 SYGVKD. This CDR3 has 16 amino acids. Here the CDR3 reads CAISGEKTSVSYEQYF. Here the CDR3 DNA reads TGTGCCATCAGTGGCGAAAAGACTAGCGTCTCCTACGAGCAGTACTTC.

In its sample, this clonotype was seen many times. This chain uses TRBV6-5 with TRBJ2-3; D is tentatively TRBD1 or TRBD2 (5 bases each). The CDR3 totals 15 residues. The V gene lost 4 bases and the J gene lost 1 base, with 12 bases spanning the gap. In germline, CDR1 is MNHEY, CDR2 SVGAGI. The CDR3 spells CASSLRGGGTDTQYF. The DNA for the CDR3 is TGTGCCAGCAGTTTGAGGGGTGGGGGCACAGATACGCAGTATTTT.

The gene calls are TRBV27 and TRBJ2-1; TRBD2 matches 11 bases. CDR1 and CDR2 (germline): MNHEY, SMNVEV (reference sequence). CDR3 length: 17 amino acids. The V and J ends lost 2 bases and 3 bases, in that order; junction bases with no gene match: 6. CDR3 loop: CASSLRWLAGGYNEQFF. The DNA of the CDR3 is TGTGCCAGCAGTTTACGCTGGCTAGCGGGAGGCTACAATGAGCAGTTCTTC.

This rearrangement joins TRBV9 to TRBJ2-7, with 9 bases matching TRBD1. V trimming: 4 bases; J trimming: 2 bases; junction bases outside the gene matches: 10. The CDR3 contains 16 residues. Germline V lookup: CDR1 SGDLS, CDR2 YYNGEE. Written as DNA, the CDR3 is TGTGCCAGCAGCTTGAGGGCCGGGACAGGGACCTACGAGCAGTACTTC. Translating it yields CASSLRAGTGTYEQYF.

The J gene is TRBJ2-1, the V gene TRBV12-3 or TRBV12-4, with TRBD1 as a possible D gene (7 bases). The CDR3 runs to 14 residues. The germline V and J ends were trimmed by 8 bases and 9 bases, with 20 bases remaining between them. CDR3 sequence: CASQGGTSTGEQFF. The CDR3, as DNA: TGTGCCAGCCAGGGGGGCACTTCGACCGGTGAGCAGTTCTTC.

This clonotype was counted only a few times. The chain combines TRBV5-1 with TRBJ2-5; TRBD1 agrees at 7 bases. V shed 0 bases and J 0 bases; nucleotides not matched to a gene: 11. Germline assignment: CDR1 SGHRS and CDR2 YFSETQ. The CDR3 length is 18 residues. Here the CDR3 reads CASSLVGRTGEYQETQYF. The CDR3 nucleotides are TGCGCCAGCAGCTTGGTGGGTCGGACAGGAGAGTACCAAGAGACCCAGTACTTC.

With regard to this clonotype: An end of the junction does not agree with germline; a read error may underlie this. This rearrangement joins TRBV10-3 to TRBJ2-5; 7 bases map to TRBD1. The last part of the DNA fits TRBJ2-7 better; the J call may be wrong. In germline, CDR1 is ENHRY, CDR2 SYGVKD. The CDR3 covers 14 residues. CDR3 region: CATSRQGVGYEQYF. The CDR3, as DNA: TGTGCCACCAGTAGGCAGGGGGTAGGGTACGAGCAGTACTTC.

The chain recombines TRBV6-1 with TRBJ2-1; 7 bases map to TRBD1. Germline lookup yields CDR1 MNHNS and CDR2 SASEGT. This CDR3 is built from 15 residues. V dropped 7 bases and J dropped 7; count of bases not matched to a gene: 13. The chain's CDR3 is CASIFETGSWNEQFF. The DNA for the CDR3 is TGTGCCAGCATCTTCGAGACAGGGTCATGGAATGAGCAGTTCTTC.

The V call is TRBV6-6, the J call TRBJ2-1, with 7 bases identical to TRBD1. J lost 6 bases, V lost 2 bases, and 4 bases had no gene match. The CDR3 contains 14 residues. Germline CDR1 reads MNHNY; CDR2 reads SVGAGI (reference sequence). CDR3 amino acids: CASSYGTDINEQFF. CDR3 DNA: TGTGCCAGCAGTTACGGGACAGACATCAATGAGCAGTTCTTC.

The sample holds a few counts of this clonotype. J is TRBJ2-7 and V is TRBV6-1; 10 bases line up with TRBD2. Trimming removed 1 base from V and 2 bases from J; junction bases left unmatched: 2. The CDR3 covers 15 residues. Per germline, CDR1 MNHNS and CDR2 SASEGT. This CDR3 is CASSEGTSGPYEQYF. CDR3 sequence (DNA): TGTGCCAGCAGTGAAGGGACTAGCGGCCCCTACGAGCAGTACTTC.

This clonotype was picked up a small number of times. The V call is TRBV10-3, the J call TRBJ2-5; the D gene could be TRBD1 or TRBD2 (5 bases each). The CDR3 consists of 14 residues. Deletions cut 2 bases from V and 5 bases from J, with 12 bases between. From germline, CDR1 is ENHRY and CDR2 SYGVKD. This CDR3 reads CAISERGSDETQYF. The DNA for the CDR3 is TGTGCCATCAGTGAGAGGGGTAGCGATGAGACCCAGTACTTC.

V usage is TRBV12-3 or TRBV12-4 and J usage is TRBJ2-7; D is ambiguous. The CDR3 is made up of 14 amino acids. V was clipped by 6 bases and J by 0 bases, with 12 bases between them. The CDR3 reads CASRENTVSYEQYF. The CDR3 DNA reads TGTGCCAGCAGAGAAAACACGGTCTCCTACGAGCAGTACTTC.

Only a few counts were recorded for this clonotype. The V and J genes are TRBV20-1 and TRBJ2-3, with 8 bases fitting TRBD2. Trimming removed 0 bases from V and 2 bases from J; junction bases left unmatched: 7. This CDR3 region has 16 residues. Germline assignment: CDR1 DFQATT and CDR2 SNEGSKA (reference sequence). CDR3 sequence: CSARDLLAAYTDTQYF. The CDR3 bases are TGCAGTGCTAGAGATCTACTAGCGGCCTACACAGATACGCAGTATTTT.

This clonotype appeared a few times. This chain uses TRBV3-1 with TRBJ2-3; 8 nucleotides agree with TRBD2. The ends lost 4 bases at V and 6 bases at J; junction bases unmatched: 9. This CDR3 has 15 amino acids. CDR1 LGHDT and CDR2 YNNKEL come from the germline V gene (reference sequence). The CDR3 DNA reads TGTGCCAGCAGCCCAACGGGACTAGTCCCGGATACGCAGTATTTT. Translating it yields CASSPTGLVPDTQYF.

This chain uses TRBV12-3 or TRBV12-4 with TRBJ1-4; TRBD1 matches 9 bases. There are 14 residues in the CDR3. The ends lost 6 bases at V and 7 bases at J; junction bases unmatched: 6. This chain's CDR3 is CASSPGQGLEKLFF. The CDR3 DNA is TGTGCCAGCAGCCCAGGACAGGGGCTTGAAAAACTGTTTTTT.

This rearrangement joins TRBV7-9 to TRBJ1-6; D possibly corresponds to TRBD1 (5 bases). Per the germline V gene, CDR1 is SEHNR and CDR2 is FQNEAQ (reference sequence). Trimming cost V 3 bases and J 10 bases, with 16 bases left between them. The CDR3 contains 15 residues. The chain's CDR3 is CASSLGREAGSPLHF. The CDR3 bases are TGTGCCAGCAGCTTGGGCAGGGAGGCAGGATCACCCCTCCACTTT.

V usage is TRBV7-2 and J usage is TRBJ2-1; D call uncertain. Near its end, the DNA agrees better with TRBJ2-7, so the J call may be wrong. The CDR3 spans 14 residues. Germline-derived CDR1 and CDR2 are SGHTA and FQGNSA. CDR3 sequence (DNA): TGTGCCAGCAGCTTCCGGGCCACCTACAATGAGCAGTACTTC. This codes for CASSFRATYNEQYF.

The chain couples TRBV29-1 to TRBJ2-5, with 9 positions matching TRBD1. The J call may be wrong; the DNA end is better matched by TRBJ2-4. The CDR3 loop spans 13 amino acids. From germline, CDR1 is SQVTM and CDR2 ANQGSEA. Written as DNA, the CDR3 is TGCAGGGGGCTAGGGGACAGGGAAAACATTCAGTACTTC. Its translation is CRGLGDRENIQYF.

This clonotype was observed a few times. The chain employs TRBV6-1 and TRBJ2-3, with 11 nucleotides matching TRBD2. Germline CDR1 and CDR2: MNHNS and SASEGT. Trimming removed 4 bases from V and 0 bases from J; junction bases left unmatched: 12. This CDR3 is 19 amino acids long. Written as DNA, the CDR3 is TGTGCCAGCAGTGTTTGGGCGACTAGCGGGACCCTAAGCACAGATACGCAGTATTTT. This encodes CASSVWATSGTLSTDTQYF.